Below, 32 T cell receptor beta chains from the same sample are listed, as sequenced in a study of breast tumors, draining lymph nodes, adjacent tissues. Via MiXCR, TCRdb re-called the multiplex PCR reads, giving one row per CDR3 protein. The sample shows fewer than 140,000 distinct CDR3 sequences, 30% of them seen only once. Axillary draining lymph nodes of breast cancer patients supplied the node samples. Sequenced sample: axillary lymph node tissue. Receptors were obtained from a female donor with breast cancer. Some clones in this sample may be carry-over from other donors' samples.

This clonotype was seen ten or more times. CDR3 nucleotides: TGTGCCAGCAGCCCAGGGGGTTATAATTCACCCCTCCACTTT. Residues: CASSPGGYNSPLHF. This chain uses TRBV7-2 with TRBJ1-6; TRBD1 agrees at 7 bases. This CDR3 has 14 residues. Germline values: CDR1 SGHTA, CDR2 FQGNSA. J was trimmed by 4 bases and V by 5 bases; bases with no gene match: 2.

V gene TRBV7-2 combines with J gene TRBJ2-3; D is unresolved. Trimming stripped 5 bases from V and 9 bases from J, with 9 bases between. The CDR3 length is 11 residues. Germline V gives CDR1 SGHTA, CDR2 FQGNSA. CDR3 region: CASSPGPTQYF. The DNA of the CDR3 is TGTGCCAGCAGCCCAGGACCAACGCAGTATTTT.

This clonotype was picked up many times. The CDR3 coding sequence is TGTGCCACCCAAGGACTAGCACGGTACAATGAGCAGTTCTTC. Translating it yields CATQGLARYNEQFF. The chain couples TRBV6-1 to TRBJ2-1; the match to TRBD2 covers 8 bases. Germline trimming cut 10 bases from V and 4 bases from J; bases unmatched to any gene: 9. CDR1 and CDR2 from the germline V gene are MNHNS and SASEGT. The CDR3 runs 14 residues.

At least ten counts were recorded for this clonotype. This CDR3 reads CASSLGSSYGYTF. The DNA of the CDR3 is TGCGCCAGCAGCTTGGGGTCCTCTTATGGCTACACCTTC. J is TRBJ1-2 and V is TRBV5-1; D is uncertain. The CDR3 extends over 13 amino acids. V gave up 0 bases and J gave up 5 bases, with 8 bases separating them. CDR1 and CDR2 (germline): SGHRS, YFSETQ.

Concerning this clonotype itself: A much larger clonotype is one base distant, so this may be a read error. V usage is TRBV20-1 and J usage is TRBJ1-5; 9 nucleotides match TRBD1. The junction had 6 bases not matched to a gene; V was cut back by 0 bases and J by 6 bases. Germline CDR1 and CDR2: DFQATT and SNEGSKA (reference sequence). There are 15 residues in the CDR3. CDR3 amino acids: CSARDSGTGTQPQHF. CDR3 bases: TGCAGTGCTAGAGATTCGGGGACAGGGACTCAGCCCCAGCATTTT.

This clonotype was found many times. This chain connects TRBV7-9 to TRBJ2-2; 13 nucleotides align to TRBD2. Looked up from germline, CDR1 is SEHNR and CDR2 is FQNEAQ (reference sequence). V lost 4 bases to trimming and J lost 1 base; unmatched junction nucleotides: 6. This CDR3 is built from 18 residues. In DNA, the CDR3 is TGTGCCAGCAGCTATAGAGGACTAGCGGGAGAGAACACCGGGGAGCTGTTTTTT. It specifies CASSYRGLAGENTGELFF.

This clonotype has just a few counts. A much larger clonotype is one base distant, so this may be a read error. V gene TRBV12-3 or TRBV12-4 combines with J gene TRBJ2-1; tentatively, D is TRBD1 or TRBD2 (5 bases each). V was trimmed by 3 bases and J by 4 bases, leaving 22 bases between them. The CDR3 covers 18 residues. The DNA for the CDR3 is TGTGCCAGCAGTTTCGTTGGGGGTAGTTGGGTACAATACAATGAGCAGTTCTTC. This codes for CASSFVGGSWVQYNEQFF.

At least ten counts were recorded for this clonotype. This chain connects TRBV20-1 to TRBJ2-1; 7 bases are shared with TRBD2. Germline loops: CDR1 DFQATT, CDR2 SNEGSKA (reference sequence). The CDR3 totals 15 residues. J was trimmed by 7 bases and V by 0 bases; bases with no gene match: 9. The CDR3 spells CSARDLAAGKNEQFF. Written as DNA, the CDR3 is TGCAGTGCTAGAGATCTAGCGGCAGGGAAAAATGAGCAGTTCTTC.

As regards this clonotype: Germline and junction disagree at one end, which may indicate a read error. The CDR3 sequence: CANSPLGRDREIGEQFF. CDR3 bases: TGTGCCAACAGCCCTTTGGGCCGGGACAGGGAAATCGGTGAGCAGTTCTTC. The chain links TRBV14 to TRBJ2-1, with 9 bases aligning to TRBD1. From germline, CDR1 is SGHDN and CDR2 FVKESK. The CDR3 has 17 amino acids.

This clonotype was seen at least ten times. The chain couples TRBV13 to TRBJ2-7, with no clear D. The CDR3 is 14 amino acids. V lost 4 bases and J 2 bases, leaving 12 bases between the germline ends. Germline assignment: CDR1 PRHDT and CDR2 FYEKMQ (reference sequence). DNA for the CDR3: TGTGCCAGCAGCTCCTTACAGACTCCCTACGAGCAGTACTTC. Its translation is CASSSLQTPYEQYF.

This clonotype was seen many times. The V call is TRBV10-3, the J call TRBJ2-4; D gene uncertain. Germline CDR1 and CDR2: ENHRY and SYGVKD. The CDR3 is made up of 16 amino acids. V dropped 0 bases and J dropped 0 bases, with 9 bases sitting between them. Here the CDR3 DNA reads TGTGCCATCAGTGAGTCGGTGTCCCTAGCCAAAAACATTCAGTACTTC. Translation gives CAISESVSLAKNIQYF.

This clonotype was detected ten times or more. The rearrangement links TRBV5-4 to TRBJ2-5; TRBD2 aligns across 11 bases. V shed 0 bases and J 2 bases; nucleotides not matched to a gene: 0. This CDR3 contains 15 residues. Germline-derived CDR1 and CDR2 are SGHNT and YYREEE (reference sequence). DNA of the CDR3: TGTGCCAGCAGCTTGGGACTAGCGGGACAAGAGACCCAGTACTTC. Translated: CASSLGLAGQETQYF.

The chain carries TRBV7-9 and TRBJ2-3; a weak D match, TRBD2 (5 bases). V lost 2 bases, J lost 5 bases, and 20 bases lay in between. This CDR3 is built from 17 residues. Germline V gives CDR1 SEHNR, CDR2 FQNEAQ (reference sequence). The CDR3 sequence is CASSLSDYLRQEDTQYF. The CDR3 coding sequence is TGTGCCAGCAGCTTATCAGACTACCTCCGTCAGGAAGATACGCAGTATTTT.

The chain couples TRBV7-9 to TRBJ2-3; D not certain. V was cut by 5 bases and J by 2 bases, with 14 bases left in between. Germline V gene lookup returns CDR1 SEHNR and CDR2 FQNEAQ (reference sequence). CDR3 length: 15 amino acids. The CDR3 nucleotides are TGTGCCAGCAGCCCAGGTCCCATCAACACAGATACGCAGTATTTT. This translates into CASSPGPINTDTQYF.

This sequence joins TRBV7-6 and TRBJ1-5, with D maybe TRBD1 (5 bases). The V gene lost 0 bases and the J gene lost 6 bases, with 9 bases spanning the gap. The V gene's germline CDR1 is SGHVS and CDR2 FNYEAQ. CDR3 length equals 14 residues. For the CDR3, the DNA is TGTGCCAGCAGCTTAGCAGGGGTCGGTCAGCCCCAGCATTTT. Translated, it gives CASSLAGVGQPQHF.

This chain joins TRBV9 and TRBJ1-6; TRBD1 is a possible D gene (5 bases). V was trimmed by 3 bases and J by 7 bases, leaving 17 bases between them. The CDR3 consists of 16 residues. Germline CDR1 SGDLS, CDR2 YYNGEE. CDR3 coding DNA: TGTGCCAGCAGCGGAGGGACTAGCGGGGGAAATTCACCCCTCCACTTT. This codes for CASSGGTSGGNSPLHF.

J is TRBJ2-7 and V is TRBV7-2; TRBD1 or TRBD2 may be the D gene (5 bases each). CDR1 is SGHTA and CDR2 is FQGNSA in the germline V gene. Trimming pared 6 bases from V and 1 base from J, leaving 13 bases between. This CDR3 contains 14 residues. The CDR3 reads CASRMAGSSYEQYF. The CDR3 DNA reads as TGTGCCAGCAGAATGGCAGGGAGTTCCTACGAGCAGTACTTC.

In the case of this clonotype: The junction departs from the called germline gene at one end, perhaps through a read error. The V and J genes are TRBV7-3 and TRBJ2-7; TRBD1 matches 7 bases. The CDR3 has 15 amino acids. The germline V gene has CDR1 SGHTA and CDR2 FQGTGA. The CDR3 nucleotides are TGTGCCAGCAGCCCCCGGGACAGCCTATCCTACGAGCAGTACTTT. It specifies CASSPRDSLSYEQYF.

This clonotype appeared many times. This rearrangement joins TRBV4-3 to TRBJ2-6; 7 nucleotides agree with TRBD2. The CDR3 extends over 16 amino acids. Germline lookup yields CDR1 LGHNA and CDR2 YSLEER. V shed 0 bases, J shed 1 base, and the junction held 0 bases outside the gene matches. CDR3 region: CASSQEAGSGANVLTF. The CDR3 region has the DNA TGCGCCAGCAGCCAAGAAGCGGGGTCTGGGGCCAACGTCCTGACTTTC.

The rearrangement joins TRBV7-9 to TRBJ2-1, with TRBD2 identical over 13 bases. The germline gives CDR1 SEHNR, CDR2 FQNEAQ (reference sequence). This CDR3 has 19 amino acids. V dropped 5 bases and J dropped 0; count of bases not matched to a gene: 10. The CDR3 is CASSEGLAGEWGSYNEQFF. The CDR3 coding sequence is TGTGCCAGCAGCGAAGGACTAGCGGGAGAATGGGGCTCCTACAATGAGCAGTTCTTC.

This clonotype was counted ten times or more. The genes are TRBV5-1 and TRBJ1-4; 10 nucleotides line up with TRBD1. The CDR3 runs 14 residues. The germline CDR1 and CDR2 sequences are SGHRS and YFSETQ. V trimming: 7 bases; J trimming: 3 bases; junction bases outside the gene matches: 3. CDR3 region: CASRQGASNEKLFF. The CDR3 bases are TGCGCCAGCCGACAGGGGGCCTCTAATGAAAAACTGTTTTTT.

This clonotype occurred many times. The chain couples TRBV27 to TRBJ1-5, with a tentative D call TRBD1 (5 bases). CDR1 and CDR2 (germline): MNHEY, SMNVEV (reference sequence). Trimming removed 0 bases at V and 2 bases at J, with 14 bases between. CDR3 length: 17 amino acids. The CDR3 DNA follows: TGTGCCAGCAGTTTATCGCGGGGCAGGGAGCGCAATCAGCCCCAGCATTTT. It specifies CASSLSRGRERNQPQHF.

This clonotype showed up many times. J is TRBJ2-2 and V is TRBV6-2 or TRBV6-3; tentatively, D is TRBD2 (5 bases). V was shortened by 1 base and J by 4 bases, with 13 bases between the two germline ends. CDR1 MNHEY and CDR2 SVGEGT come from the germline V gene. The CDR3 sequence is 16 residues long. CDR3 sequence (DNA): TGTGCCAGCAGTTACTACTTGTTAGGAGGCACCGGGGAGCTGTTTTTT. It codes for CASSYYLLGGTGELFF.

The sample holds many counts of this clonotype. CDR3 DNA sequence: TGTGCCAGCAGCAGGACTAGTCCGAGCTCCTACAATGAGCAGTTCTTC. Protein sequence: CASSRTSPSSYNEQFF. The gene calls are TRBV6-6 and TRBJ2-1; the match to TRBD2 covers 7 bases. This CDR3 contains 16 residues. CDR1 and CDR2 from the germline V gene are MNHNY and SVGAGI (reference sequence). Trimming cost V 6 bases and J 0 bases; bases outside gene matches: 8.

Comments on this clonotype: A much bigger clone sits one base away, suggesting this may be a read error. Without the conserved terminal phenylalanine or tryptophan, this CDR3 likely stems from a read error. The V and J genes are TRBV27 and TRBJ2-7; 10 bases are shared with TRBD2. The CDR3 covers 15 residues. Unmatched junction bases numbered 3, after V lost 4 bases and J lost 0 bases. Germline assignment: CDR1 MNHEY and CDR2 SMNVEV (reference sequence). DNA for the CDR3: TGTGCCAGCAGTTCGCTAGCGGGAGCCTCCTACGAGCAGTACCTC. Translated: CASSSLAGASYEQYL.

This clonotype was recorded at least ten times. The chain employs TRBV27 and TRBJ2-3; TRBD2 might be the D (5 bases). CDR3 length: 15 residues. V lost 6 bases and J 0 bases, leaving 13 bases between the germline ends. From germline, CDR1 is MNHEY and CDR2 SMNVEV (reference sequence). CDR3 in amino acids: CASSPSGFSTDTQYF. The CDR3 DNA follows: TGTGCCAGCAGCCCCAGCGGATTTAGCACAGATACGCAGTATTTT.

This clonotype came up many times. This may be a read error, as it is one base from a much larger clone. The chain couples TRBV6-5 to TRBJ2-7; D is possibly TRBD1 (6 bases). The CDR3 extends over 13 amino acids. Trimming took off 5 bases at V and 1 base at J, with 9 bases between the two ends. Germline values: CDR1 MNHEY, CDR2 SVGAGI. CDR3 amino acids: CASSHGQSYEQYF. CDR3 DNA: TGTGCCAGCAGTCACGGACAGTCCTACGAGCAGTACTTC.

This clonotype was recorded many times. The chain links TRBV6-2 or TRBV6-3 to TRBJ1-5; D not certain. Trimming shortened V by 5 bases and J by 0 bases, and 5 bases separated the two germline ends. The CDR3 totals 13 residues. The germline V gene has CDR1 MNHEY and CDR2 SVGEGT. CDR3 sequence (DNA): TGTGCCAGCAGTCGGAATAGCAATCAGCCCCAGCATTTT. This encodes CASSRNSNQPQHF.

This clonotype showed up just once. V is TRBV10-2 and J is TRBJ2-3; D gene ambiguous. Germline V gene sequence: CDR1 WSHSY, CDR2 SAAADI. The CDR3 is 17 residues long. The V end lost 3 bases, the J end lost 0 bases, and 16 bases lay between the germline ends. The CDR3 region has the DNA TGCGCCAGCAGTGAATGGGTGCCTACAAAAAGCACAGATACGCAGTATTTT. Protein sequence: CASSEWVPTKSTDTQYF.

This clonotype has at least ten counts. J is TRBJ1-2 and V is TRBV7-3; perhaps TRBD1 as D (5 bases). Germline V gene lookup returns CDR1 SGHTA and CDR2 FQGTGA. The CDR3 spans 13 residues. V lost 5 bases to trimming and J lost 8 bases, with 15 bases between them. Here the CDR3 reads CASSPGAGRGYTF. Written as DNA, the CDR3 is TGTGCCAGCAGCCCGGGCGCGGGGCGCGGCTACACCTTC.

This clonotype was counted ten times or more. The CDR3 DNA reads as TGTGCTAGTGGCTCATACCTAGGGTCCGGGTACTACGAGCAGTACTTC. Encoded protein: CASGSYLGSGYYEQYF. V gene TRBV12-5 combines with J gene TRBJ2-7; D gene ambiguous. This CDR3 region has 16 residues. Germline V gene data show CDR1 as LGHNT and CDR2 as FRNRAP. Trimming left V 6 bases short and J 3 bases short, with 21 bases between. Drawing the rest from reference TRBV12-5 and TRBJ2-7, the complete variable domain is DARVTQTPRHKVTEMGQEVTMRCQPILGHNTVFWYRQTMMQGLELLAYFRNRAPLDDSGMPKDRFSAEMPDATLATLKIQPSEPRDSAVYFCASGSYLGSGYYEQYFGPGTRLTVT.

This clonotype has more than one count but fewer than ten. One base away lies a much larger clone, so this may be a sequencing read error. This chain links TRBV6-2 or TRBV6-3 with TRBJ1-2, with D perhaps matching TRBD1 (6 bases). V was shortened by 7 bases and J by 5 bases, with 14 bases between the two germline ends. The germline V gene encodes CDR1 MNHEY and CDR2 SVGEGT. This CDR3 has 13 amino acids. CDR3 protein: CASTPLQGYGYTF. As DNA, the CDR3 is TGTGCCAGCACCCCCCTACAGGGATATGGCTACACCTTC.